Below, one TCR beta chain is given with its context. Its recognized antigen is unknown. One base away there is no much larger clone; base qualities are not given. The data are from a study of vaccination and CD4 T cells after COVID-19 (dated by TCRdb to between 2020 and 2023). For the wider study: Convalescent patients had a positive SARS-CoV-2 result on nasal swab PCR, and of these patients, some 10 had mild disease and one had severe disease. The convalescent cohort comprised six males and four females, including two Hispanic individuals, seven Caucasians, two Asians and one multiracial person. Two doses of either the Pfizer-BioNTech BNT162b2 vaccine (n=8) or the Moderna mRNA-1273 vaccine (n=2) were administered to participants. Post-COVID blood samples from convalescent patients were collected a median of around 100 days after diagnosis, with a range of roughly 30 to 170 days. The time from the second vaccine dose to post-vaccine blood sampling had a median of roughly 77 days and ranged from roughly 13 to 241 days. For stimulating the cultures, overlapping spike peptide pools were used, derived from SARS-CoV-2 as well as from the common cold coronaviruses HCoV-NL63, HCoV-OC43 and HCoV-229E. Control cultures used a CEFX viral epitope pool as positive control, an HIV-1 Nef peptide pool as negative control, or no peptide. In over 8 COVID-19 convalescent patients and a few infection-naive healthy vaccine recipients, researchers compared the spike-specific CD4+ TCR repertoire from before mRNA vaccination with the repertoire from after.

The full study reports these points: Nearly all vaccine-specific clones in convalescent patients (304 of 307) were mono-reactive for SARS-CoV-2 spike rather than cross-reactive with common cold coronaviruses. In convalescent patients, a median roughly 86% of post-vaccine SARS-CoV-2-reactive clones were detected only after vaccination, suggesting vaccine-specific priming. The number of convalescent patients in the study was relatively small, and the study did not examine early timepoints following natural infection. The median count of SARS-CoV-2-reactive clonotypes went up from 21 after infection to 35 to 40 after vaccination, although the change was not significant.

V lost 1 base and J lost 8 bases; the stretch between them is 14 bases long. Per the germline V gene, SGHTA is the CDR1 and FQGTGA is the CDR2. Taken from cysteine to phenylalanine, the CDR3 has 15 residues. CDR3 DNA is the only sequence kept; it has 45 bases, read in frame from the first base. The sample's treatment or condition, from its label and the paper: approximately nine-day PBMC culture with coronavirus spike peptide pools or control peptides (ViraFEST assay). The ViraFEST assay, used in the study, expanded antigen-specific T cells with peptide pools and then identified the expanded clonotypes through TCR sequencing. The convalescent patients' positive SARS-CoV-2 PCR tests fell between March and December 2020, which was before the Alpha, Beta and Delta variants emerged in the United States. PBMCs were cultured at about 2 million per well in IMDM supplemented with roughly 5% human AB serum and roughly 10 IU/ml IL-2, with about 10 ug/ml peptide pools added. Half of the culture medium was replaced with fresh IL-2-containing medium on days 3 and 7. After around 10 days of culture, CD4+ T cells were isolated by negative selection with the EasySep CD4+ T cell isolation kit. Ficoll-Paque Plus gradient centrifugation was used to isolate PBMCs from whole blood, and the isolated PBMCs were then either used fresh or cryopreserved at -140C. Triplicate wells were generally used for each culture condition.

Libraries were made using PCR. DNA from cultured CD4+ T cells was subjected to TCR sequencing with the Oncomine TCR Beta short-read assay at the Johns Hopkins FTIC core. The QIAamp micro DNA kit was used to extract genomic DNA from the cultured CD4+ T cells. Oncomine TCR Beta libraries from cultured CD4+ T cells were pooled with unique dual indexes and sequenced on an Illumina iSeq 100. Under the source paper's analysis protocol: Non-productive sequences were removed, and CDR3s that did not start with C, did not end with F or W, or were shorter than 7 amino acids were discarded. The MANAFEST web application was used to identify antigen-specific clonotypes by comparing peptide-stimulated wells against reference wells and other culture wells. Positive clones required FDR below 0.05, an odds ratio above 5, and productive frequency above 0.1% in at least two of three replicate wells. Clonotypes that were significantly expanded in both SARS-CoV-2 spike wells and at least one common cold coronavirus spike condition were defined as cross-reactive. Similarity between CDR3 sequences was evaluated in R version 3.6.1 using Levenshtein distances (stringdist) and unrooted phylogenetic trees (ape). TCRdb reprocessed the public reads (quality trimming at Q25 with fastp, clone calling with MiXCR) and kept in-frame beta chains. One record per CDR3 amino acid sequence lists the most common genes and DNA. TCRdb's processing, not the study's, gives the V and J calls here. In all, the sample holds about 26,000 distinct CDR3 sequences, and 50% to 75% of those were seen once. Over 4.5% of the sample belongs to the ten largest clones.

Sequencing was carried out using CD4+ T cells from blood, cultured in vitro. The sequence joins TRBV7-3 to TRBJ2-2; no confident D gene assignment can be made. This receptor was obtained from a human donor who had recovered from COVID-19. The CDR3 region reads CASSLIPTTPGELFF. The bases are TGTGCCAGCAGCTTAATTCCCACAACGCCGGGGGAGCTGTTTTTT.